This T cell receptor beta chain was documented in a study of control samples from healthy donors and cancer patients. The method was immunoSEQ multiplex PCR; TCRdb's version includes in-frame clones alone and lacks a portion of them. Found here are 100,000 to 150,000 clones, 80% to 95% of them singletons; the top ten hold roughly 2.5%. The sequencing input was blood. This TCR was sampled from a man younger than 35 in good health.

DNA of the CDR3: TGCGCCAGCAGCTTGGGACTAGCGGGGGCAGAGACCCAGTACTTC. Translation gives CASSLGLAGAETQYF. V and J are TRBV5-1 and TRBJ2-5; 12 nucleotides match TRBD2. V lost 0 bases to trimming and J lost 4 bases; unmatched junction nucleotides: 1. This CDR3 comprises 15 residues. Germline V gene data show CDR1 as SGHRS and CDR2 as YFSETQ.